Following are 26 T cell receptor beta chains from one sample sequenced in a study of shared clonotypes between healthy human individuals. TCRdb's table, derived via immunoSEQ multiplex PCR, lists solely in-frame clones and lacks some. The repertoire consists of approximately 740,000 clones, with 92% occurring once and the leading ten covering around 24%. Naive CD8 isolation took CD45RO-negative cells positively selected for CCR7 and excluded terminally differentiated effector memory CD45RA+ cells. Input material: naive CD8+ T cells sorted from blood. The receptors derive from a man aged 25 to 40 in good health.

This sequence joins TRBV13 and TRBJ2-7, with 9 bases aligning to TRBD2. After removal of 5 bases from V and 3 bases from J, the junction contained 2 bases not matched to a gene. This CDR3 has 13 residues. Germline CDR1 reads PRHDT; CDR2 reads FYEKMQ (reference sequence). The CDR3 DNA reads as TGTGCCAGCAGCAGACTAGCGGACTACGAGCAGTACTTC. Amino acids: CASSRLADYEQYF.

The V gene is TRBV10-1, the J gene TRBJ2-2, with D perhaps being TRBD1 or TRBD2 (5 bases each). Trimming took 2 bases from V and 5 from J, leaving 12 bases between them. The germline V gene has CDR1 WNHNN and CDR2 SYGVQD (reference sequence). This CDR3 comprises 15 residues. CDR3 nucleotide sequence: TGCGCCAGCAGTGAGGCGGTATGGGGGACCGGGGAGCTGTTTTTT. Translation gives CASSEAVWGTGELFF.

The chain uses TRBV9 and TRBJ2-5; TRBD2 aligns across 9 bases. The CDR3 is made up of 19 amino acids. CDR1 SGDLS and CDR2 YYNGEE come from the germline V gene. The junction had 14 bases not matched to a gene; V was cut back by 0 bases and J by 2 bases. Here the CDR3 DNA reads TGTGCCAGCAGCGTAGAAGGGACTAGCTTGTATGAGGGACAAGAGACCCAGTACTTC. As protein: CASSVEGTSLYEGQETQYF.

The V call is TRBV7-9, the J call TRBJ2-2; D not certain. CDR1 is SEHNR, CDR2 FQNEAQ, per germline (reference sequence). The CDR3 totals 17 residues. V lost 5 bases and J 4 bases, leaving 20 bases between the germline ends. The CDR3 protein is CASSPPYYPQATGELFF. Here the CDR3 DNA reads TGTGCCAGCAGCCCACCCTATTACCCCCAAGCCACCGGGGAGCTGTTTTTT.

The J gene is TRBJ2-1, the V gene TRBV6-1; TRBD2 matches 13 bases. V shed 1 base and J 0 bases; nucleotides not matched to a gene: 6. The CDR3 has 19 amino acids. In germline, CDR1 is MNHNS, CDR2 SASEGT. The CDR3 sequence: CASSEGTSGRAGSYNEQFF. Written as DNA, the CDR3 is TGTGCCAGCAGTGAAGGTACTAGCGGGAGGGCAGGCTCCTACAATGAGCAGTTCTTC.

The chain carries TRBV5-8 and TRBJ2-5; TRBD2 agrees at 14 bases. The V and J ends lost 4 bases and 3 bases, in that order; junction bases with no gene match: 2. This CDR3 region has 15 residues. Germline V gives CDR1 SGHTS, CDR2 YDEGEE. This CDR3 is CASSAGLAGEETQYF. For the CDR3, the DNA is TGTGCCAGCAGCGCGGGACTAGCGGGAGAAGAGACCCAGTACTTC. The complete variable domain, with remaining parts taken from reference TRBV5-8 and TRBJ2-5, reads EAGVTQSPTHLIKTRGQQATLRCSPISGHTSVYWYQQALGLGLQFLLWYDEGEERNRGNFPPRFSGRQFPNYSSELNVNALELEDSALYLCASSAGLAGEETQYFGPGTRLLVL.

V usage is TRBV28 and J usage is TRBJ1-5; D is possibly TRBD1 (6 bases). CDR3 size: 15 residues. Trimming stripped 7 bases from V and 6 bases from J, with 19 bases between. Per the germline V gene, CDR1 is MDHEN and CDR2 is SYDVKM. This CDR3 is CASNAGQSAPQPQHF. The CDR3 DNA sequence: TGTGCCAGCAACGCTGGACAGTCCGCACCTCAGCCCCAGCATTTT.

As for this clone: The sample holds other DNA sequences that translate to the same CDR3. The rearrangement uses TRBV6-5 and TRBJ2-7; 7 bases are shared with TRBD1. Trimming cost V 5 bases and J 2 bases; bases outside gene matches: 3. Germline CDR1 reads MNHEY; CDR2 reads SVGAGI. The CDR3 runs 13 residues. CDR3 DNA sequence: TGTGCCAGCAGTCCTACAGGGGCCTACGAGCAGTACTTC. Translating it yields CASSPTGAYEQYF.

This chain links TRBV30 with TRBJ2-3; tentative D call: TRBD2 (5 bases). Germline CDR1 and CDR2: GTSNPN and SVGIG (reference sequence). This CDR3 contains 15 residues. In DNA form, the CDR3 reads TGTGCACATGGAGCGGCGGGCGGGCTCACAGATACGCAGTATTTT. It translates to CAHGAAGGLTDTQYF.

The genes are TRBV7-2 and TRBJ2-4; D remains ambiguous. The germline V gene encodes CDR1 SGHTA and CDR2 FQGNSA. V was cut by 7 bases and J by 0 bases, with 13 bases left in between. The CDR3 has 15 residues. CDR3 in DNA: TGTGCCAGCAACTCAGATGTTCTAGCCAAAAACATTCAGTACTTC. Translating it yields CASNSDVLAKNIQYF.

The chain links TRBV7-9 to TRBJ2-7; the match to TRBD1 covers 9 bases. Germline V CDR1 and CDR2: SEHNR, FQNEAQ (reference sequence). There are 15 residues in the CDR3. Trimming cost V 4 bases and J 6 bases; bases outside gene matches: 10. The CDR3 nucleotides read TGTGCCAGCAGCTCAAAGGACAGGGGACTGCCCGAGCAGTACTTC. Its translation is CASSSKDRGLPEQYF.

The chain carries TRBV7-8 and TRBJ2-3, with a possible D match to TRBD2 (5 bases). Germline-derived CDR1 and CDR2 are SGHVS and FQNEAQ. V gave up 1 base and J gave up 6 bases, with 14 bases separating them. The CDR3 covers 15 residues. For the CDR3, the DNA is TGTGCCAGCAGCTTAGGTCGGCGGCCGGGGGATACGCAGTATTTT. This sequence encodes CASSLGRRPGDTQYF.

This clone has a single count. The rearrangement links TRBV7-9 to TRBJ2-1; tentatively, D is TRBD2 (5 bases). The germline V gene encodes CDR1 SEHNR and CDR2 FQNEAQ (reference sequence). Trimming left V 5 bases short and J 2 bases short, with 19 bases between. The length of the CDR3 is 17 residues. The chain's CDR3 is CASSPPLRQTTYNEQFF. CDR3 coding DNA: TGTGCCAGCAGCCCCCCCCTTAGGCAGACTACCTACAATGAGCAGTTCTTC.

The DNA of the CDR3 is TGCGCCAGCAGCCAAGAAGGACAGACCCAAACCTTAACTAATGAAAAACTGTTTTTT. This sequence encodes CASSQEGQTQTLTNEKLFF. The chain employs TRBV4-1 and TRBJ1-4; TRBD1 might be the D (6 bases). Germline values: CDR1 MGHRA, CDR2 YSYEKL. This CDR3 spans 19 amino acids. The V and J ends lost 0 bases and 1 base respectively, with 18 bases between them.

V is TRBV29-1 and J is TRBJ2-5; D not resolved. The germline V gene encodes CDR1 SQVTM and CDR2 ANQGSEA. Trimming removed 2 bases from V and 2 bases from J, with 18 bases in between. The CDR3 extends over 16 amino acids. In nucleotides, the CDR3 is TGCAGCGTTGAACCAGCTTTTGAACAGTTACAAGAGACCCAGTACTTC. Translating it yields CSVEPAFEQLQETQYF.

This chain links TRBV6-5 with TRBJ2-1; 7 nucleotides align to TRBD1. The CDR3 sequence is 12 residues long. Germline V gene lookup returns CDR1 MNHEY and CDR2 SVGAGI. The V and J ends lost 2 bases and 9 bases, in that order; junction bases with no gene match: 1. The CDR3 loop is CASSYTGVEQFF. DNA of the CDR3: TGTGCCAGCAGTTACACAGGGGTTGAGCAGTTCTTC.

This clone was recorded only once. This chain uses TRBV29-1 with TRBJ2-7; unclear D gene. CDR1 is SQVTM, CDR2 ANQGSEA, per germline. V lost 0 bases, J lost 4 bases, and 7 bases lay in between. The CDR3 runs to 12 residues. The CDR3 sequence: CSVEDQEYEQYF. CDR3 nucleotides: TGCAGCGTTGAAGATCAGGAATACGAGCAGTACTTC.

V usage is TRBV4-1 and J usage is TRBJ2-2, with D tentatively TRBD1 or TRBD2 (5 bases each). Germline lookup yields CDR1 MGHRA and CDR2 YSYEKL. The CDR3 is 14 amino acids. Trimming stripped 9 bases from V and 7 bases from J, with 18 bases between. The CDR3 nucleotides read TGCGCCAGTACCGGGACCCCGGCGATCGGGGAGCTGTTTTTT. Its protein is CASTGTPAIGELFF.

The V and J genes are TRBV30 and TRBJ1-5; D unresolved. CDR3 length equals 15 residues. With 2 bases removed from V and 7 bases from J, the gap between germline ends came to 18 bases. Germline V gives CDR1 GTSNPN, CDR2 SVGIG (reference sequence). DNA for the CDR3: TGTGCCTGGAGTCCGGGGTCCCACAGATCCCAGCCCCAGCATTTT. It yields the protein CAWSPGSHRSQPQHF.

This sequence joins TRBV27 and TRBJ2-1; tentatively, D is TRBD2 (6 bases). V gave up 5 bases and J gave up 6 bases, with 32 bases separating them. The germline gives CDR1 MNHEY, CDR2 SMNVEV (reference sequence). This CDR3 spans 20 amino acids. The DNA for the CDR3 is TGTGCCAGCAGTCTCCTTCATCCGGCACTAGCTACATCCTGGGCCAATGAGCAGTTCTTC. Its translation: CASSLLHPALATSWANEQFF.

The CDR3 DNA reads TGTGCCAGCAGCCCACCTGGGGGGGCGGAAGATACGCAGTATTTT. This sequence encodes CASSPPGGAEDTQYF. The chain recombines TRBV7-9 with TRBJ2-3; the D gene is possibly TRBD2 (7 bases). CDR3 size: 15 residues. Trimming stripped 5 bases from V and 5 bases from J, with 17 bases between. Germline lookup yields CDR1 SEHNR and CDR2 FQNEAQ (reference sequence).

This clone has only one observation. The chain uses TRBV6-1 and TRBJ1-1, with TRBD1 matching over 8 bases. CDR3 size: 14 residues. The germline CDR1 and CDR2 sequences are MNHNS and SASEGT. The trim removed 6 bases at V and 3 bases at J, leaving 6 bases unmatched. CDR3 in DNA: TGTGCCAGCAGACTCGGACAGGGCGACACTGAAGCTTTCTTT. It yields the protein CASRLGQGDTEAFF.

This clone occurred a few times. The chain recombines TRBV7-9 with TRBJ1-2; 7 bases fit TRBD1. This CDR3 is built from 16 residues. J lost 6 bases, V lost 5 bases, and 15 bases had no gene match. Germline V CDR1 and CDR2: SEHNR, FQNEAQ (reference sequence). The CDR3 loop is CASSHGTAAETNGYTF. Here the CDR3 DNA reads TGTGCCAGCAGCCACGGGACAGCTGCCGAAACTAATGGCTACACCTTC.

The genes are TRBV6-5 and TRBJ2-1; D is ambiguous. Looked up from germline, CDR1 is MNHEY and CDR2 is SVGAGI. This CDR3 spans 15 amino acids. Trimming took 3 bases from V and 0 from J, leaving 9 bases between them. The CDR3 DNA reads as TGTGCCAGCAGTTATGGCGTCAGCTCCTACAATGAGCAGTTCTTC. It is translated as CASSYGVSSYNEQFF.

J is TRBJ2-7 and V is TRBV5-1, with D hard to call. The CDR3 is made up of 14 amino acids. Germline CDR1 is SGHRS and CDR2 is YFSETQ. Trimming pared 0 bases from V and 0 bases from J, leaving 7 bases between. The CDR3 protein is CASSLGFNSYEQYF. DNA for the CDR3: TGCGCCAGCAGCTTGGGGTTTAACTCCTACGAGCAGTACTTC.

The chain joins TRBV14 to TRBJ2-2; 10 bases match TRBD2. Germline V CDR1 and CDR2: SGHDN, FVKESK. The CDR3 is made up of 16 amino acids. V lost 4 bases and J lost 4; bases outside the gene matches: 6. The CDR3 DNA reads TGTGCCAGCAGCCCGACTAGCGGGTTGAGCACCGGGGAGCTGTTTTTT. It translates to CASSPTSGLSTGELFF.